The present entry profiles one T cell receptor (beta chain) with its context. The antigen is not known. The data originate from a study of CD8+CD57+ T cells in acquired aplastic anemia. Study-level findings and limits: Patients and controls shared nearly 30 CD8+ CDR3 sequences, highly expressed in patients. Patients and healthy controls showed no significant CD8+ Simpson's diversity difference.

In patients chosen for sequencing, flow cytometry had shown CD8+CD57+ cell expansion. Germline CDR1 is MRHNA and CDR2 is SNTAGT. V was trimmed by 5 bases and J by 5 bases, leaving 13 bases between them. The CDR3 runs to 14 residues. Profiles of TCR beta VDJ and CDR3 were generated from a genomic DNA template. One entry per CDR3 protein results from TCRdb running MiXCR on the reads. The sample shows more than 150,000 distinct CDR3 sequences, less than 50% of them seen only once. V and J are TRBV6-4 and TRBJ2-1, with D hard to call. Source material: sorted CD4+, CD8+, or CD8+CD57+ T cells (not recorded which) from PBMCs. The sequence was obtained from a human donor with aplastic anemia. The CDR3 DNA is TGTGCCAGCAGTTGGCGAGTGAATGACAATGAGCAGTTCTTC. It codes for CASSWRVNDNEQFF.